The rows below give T cell receptor beta chains drawn from one sample of a study of cytomegalovirus exposure and HLA in healthy donors. Method: immunoSEQ multiplex PCR; TCRdb's copy keeps in-frame clones and lacks some. This table holds approximately 100,000 clones, 64% found once. The sequenced sample consisted of PBMCs. Receptors originate from a human donor in good health. Each CDR3 is given with its conserved first and last residue. D genes are given only for firm matches. Not every row has a clone size; where given, it reads once, few, many or a size class.

TRBJ2-7 | - | - | TRBV7-7 | CASRLRQLVHEQYF | TGTGCTAGCAGGTTGAGGCAGCTAGTCCACGAGCAGTACTTC
TRBJ2-3 | TRBD2 | - | TRBV19 | CASSIVRSSSGGIDTQYF | TGTGCCAGTAGTATCGTCCGAAGCTCTAGCGGGGGAATAGATACGCAGTATTTT
TRBJ1-4 | TRBD1 | - | TRBV15 | CATSRGGQGEGRLFF | TGTGCCACCAGCAGAGGAGGACAGGGGGAGGGTAGACTGTTTTTT
TRBJ2-1 | - | - | TRBV4-3 | CASSQPNLVHEQFF | TGCGCCAGCAGCCAACCGAACCTAGTCCATGAGCAGTTCTTC
TRBJ1-3 | - | - | TRBV4-2 | CASSHAGGTSGNTIYF | TGTGCCAGCAGCCATGCGGGGGGGACCTCTGGAAACACCATATATTTT
TRBJ2-3 | TRBD2 | few | TRBV4-2 | CASSPLTSGGGTDTQYF | TGTGCCAGCAGCCCCCTGACTAGCGGGGGTGGCACAGATACGCAGTATTTT
TRBJ2-2 | - | - | TRBV11-1 | CASSHPRGYGGELFF | TGTGCCAGCAGCCACCCCAGGGGATATGGCGGGGAGCTGTTTTTT
TRBJ1-2 | - | - | TRBV4-3 | CASSLTRGLGYTF | TGCGCCAGCAGCCTTACCAGGGGTTTGGGCTACACCTTC
TRBJ2-7 | - | - | TRBV11-3 | CASSHSYEQYF | TGTGCCAGCAGCCACAGCTACGAGCAGTACTTC
TRBJ1-6 | TRBD1 | - | TRBV5-6 | CASARDRGSYNSPLHF | TGTGCCAGCGCCCGGGACAGGGGCTCCTATAATTCACCCCTCCACTTT
TRBJ1-2 | - | - | TRBV10-3 | CAISEVGRGTANYGYTF | TGTGCCATCAGTGAGGTGGGGAGGGGTACCGCTAACTATGGCTACACCTTC
TRBJ2-1 | - | few | TRBV5-6 | CASSFGSGTGSYNEQFF | TGTGCCAGCAGTTTCGGAAGCGGTACCGGGTCCTACAATGAGCAGTTCTTC
TRBJ1-1 | - | few | TRBV11-3 | CASTAGTSSEAFF | TGTGCCAGCACGGCGGGGACCAGTAGTGAAGCTTTCTTT
TRBJ1-1 | - | - | TRBV18 | CASSTGTRGTTEAFF | TGTGCCAGCTCAACAGGGACAAGGGGAACGACTGAAGCTTTCTTT
TRBJ2-1 | - | few | TRBV7-2 | CASSLDPSSYNEQFF | TGTGCCAGCAGCTTAGACCCCAGCTCCTACAATGAGCAGTTCTTC
TRBJ2-3 | TRBD2 | - | TRBV6-4 | CASTERAGGPDTQYF | TGTGCCAGCACTGAGAGGGCGGGGGGCCCAGATACGCAGTATTTT
TRBJ1-2 | - | - | TRBV5-1 | CASSPTGPLYGYTF | TGCGCCAGCAGCCCGACAGGTCCCCTCTATGGCTACACCTTC
TRBJ2-7 | TRBD1 | - | TRBV13 | CASSPDRGAYEQYF | TGTGCCAGCAGCCCGGACAGGGGGGCCTACGAGCAGTACTTC